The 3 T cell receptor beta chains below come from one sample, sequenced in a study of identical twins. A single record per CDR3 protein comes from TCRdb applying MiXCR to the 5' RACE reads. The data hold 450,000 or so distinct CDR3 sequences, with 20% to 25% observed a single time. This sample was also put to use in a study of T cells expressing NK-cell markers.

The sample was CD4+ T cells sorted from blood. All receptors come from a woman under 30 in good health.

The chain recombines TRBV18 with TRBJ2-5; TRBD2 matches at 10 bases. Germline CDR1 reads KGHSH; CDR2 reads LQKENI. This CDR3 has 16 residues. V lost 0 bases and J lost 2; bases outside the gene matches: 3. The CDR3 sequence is CASSPPSTSGQETQYF. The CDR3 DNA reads TGTGCCAGCTCACCACCGTCGACTAGCGGGCAAGAGACCCAGTACTTC. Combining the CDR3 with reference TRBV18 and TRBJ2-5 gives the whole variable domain NAGVMQNPRHLVRRRGQEARLRCSPMKGHSHVYWYRQLPEEGLKFMVYLQKENIIDESGMPKERFSAEFPKEGPSILRIQQVVRGDSAAYFCASSPPSTSGQETQYFGPGTRLLVL.

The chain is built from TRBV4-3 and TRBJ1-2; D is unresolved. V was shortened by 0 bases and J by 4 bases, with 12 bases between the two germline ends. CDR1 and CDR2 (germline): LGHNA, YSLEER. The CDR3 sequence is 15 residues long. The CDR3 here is CASSQDSGPLYGYTF. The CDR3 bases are TGCGCCAGCAGCCAAGATAGTGGGCCGCTCTATGGCTACACCTTC.

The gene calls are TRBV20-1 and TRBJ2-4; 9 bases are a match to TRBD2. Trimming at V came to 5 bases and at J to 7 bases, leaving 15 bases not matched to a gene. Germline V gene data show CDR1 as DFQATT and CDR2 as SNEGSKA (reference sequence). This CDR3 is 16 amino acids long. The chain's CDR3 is CSAGPPYGGRVNIQYF. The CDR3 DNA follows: TGCAGTGCTGGCCCTCCGTATGGCGGGAGGGTCAACATTCAGTACTTC.